This TCR beta chain was identified in a study of tumor-infiltrating lymphocytes in oesophageal squamous cell carcinoma. TCRdb passed the PCR reads through MiXCR, listing each CDR3 protein once. The sample holds some 10,000 distinct CDR3 sequences, under 60% seen once. The ends were cut back, 1 base at V and 3 bases at J, with 10 bases in the middle. The CDR3 spans 15 residues. The rearrangement links TRBV12-3 or TRBV12-4 to TRBJ1-5; D is ambiguous. The sequenced sample was esophageal tumor tissue. This TCR was recovered from a female donor with esophageal squamous cell carcinoma. The CDR3 bases are TGTGCCAGCAGTTTAGGGCAGCCCAACAATCAGCCCCAGCATTTT. As protein: CASSLGQPNNQPQHF.